The 19 T cell receptor beta chains in this list originate from one sample, sequenced in a study of blood T cell repertoires in COVID-19. This table comes from immunoSEQ multiplex PCR, and its TCRdb copy is limited to in-frame clones, with some not included. Among 63,000 or so clones listed, 82% were seen once. Sequenced sample: peripheral blood. The receptors shown here come from a man older than 75 with active COVID-19.

The chain carries TRBV7-2 and TRBJ1-1, with D maybe TRBD1 (5 bases). The CDR3 extends over 14 amino acids. CDR1 SGHTA and CDR2 FQGNSA come from the germline V gene. Between the trimmed V and J ends, which lost 3 bases and 4 bases, there was a span of 12 bases. CDR3 nucleotide sequence: TGTGCCAGCAGCTTTCGGCAGGGTATCACTGAAGCTTTCTTT. It is translated as CASSFRQGITEAFF.

The chain has TRBV7-2 and TRBJ2-3; 7 nucleotides line up with TRBD2. This CDR3 contains 17 residues. Germline V CDR1 and CDR2: SGHTA, FQGNSA. Germline trimming cut 2 bases from V and 2 bases from J; bases unmatched to any gene: 10. CDR3 in DNA: TGTGCCAGCAGCTTACTCCCAACTAGCGAATTCACAGATACGCAGTATTTT. Translating gives CASSLLPTSEFTDTQYF.

This clone was recorded only once. The chain joins TRBV14 to TRBJ2-7; 8 nucleotides line up with TRBD2. V was pared by 2 bases and J by 1 base, with 7 bases of the junction left unmatched. The germline V gene encodes CDR1 SGHDN and CDR2 FVKESK. The CDR3 runs 16 residues. CDR3 sequence reads: CASSQPGGGTSYEQYF. CDR3 nucleotide sequence: TGTGCCAGCAGCCAACCGGGGGGGGGCACATCCTACGAGCAGTACTTC.

The CDR3 DNA reads as TGTGCCAGCTCACAGGGACAGCCCCCCTACGAGCAGTACTTC. Translation: CASSQGQPPYEQYF. The chain recombines TRBV18 with TRBJ2-7; 7 positions match TRBD1. The V and J ends lost 4 bases and 2 bases, in that order; junction bases with no gene match: 5. The CDR3 covers 14 residues. Germline CDR1 is KGHSH and CDR2 is LQKENI.

The V and J genes are TRBV7-9 and TRBJ2-7; D is perhaps TRBD1 (7 bases). The CDR3 spans 14 residues. The germline V and J ends were trimmed by 1 base and 3 bases, with 10 bases remaining between them. Per germline, CDR1 SEHNR and CDR2 FQNEAQ (reference sequence). The CDR3 sequence: CASSLGRDSYEQYF. For the CDR3, the DNA is TGTGCCAGCAGCTTAGGGAGGGACAGCTACGAGCAGTACTTC.

The count of this clone is one. This chain connects TRBV7-2 to TRBJ1-3; D not certain. The CDR3 is 18 amino acids. Trimming left V 6 bases short and J 0 bases short, with 21 bases between. The V gene's germline CDR1 is SGHTA and CDR2 FQGNSA. The CDR3 sequence is CASSAAVPYQFSGNTIYF. The CDR3 DNA reads TGTGCCAGCAGTGCGGCAGTACCATACCAGTTCTCTGGAAACACCATATATTTT.

The chain employs TRBV7-9 and TRBJ1-6, with 7 bases fitting TRBD1. In germline, CDR1 is SEHNR, CDR2 FQNEAQ (reference sequence). The CDR3 consists of 13 residues. V was pared by 8 bases and J by 6 bases, with 4 bases of the junction left unmatched. CDR3: CASRGTANSPLHF. CDR3 coding DNA: TGTGCCAGCCGCGGGACAGCTAATTCACCCCTCCACTTT.

The CDR3 DNA reads as TGTGCCAGCTCACCAAGGGGCAGCGGGGGTCCCCCAGATACGCAGTATTTT. It translates to CASSPRGSGGPPDTQYF. The chain has TRBV18 and TRBJ2-3, with 8 positions matching TRBD2. Germline trimming cut 2 bases from V and 4 bases from J; bases unmatched to any gene: 11. Germline lookup yields CDR1 KGHSH and CDR2 LQKENI. This CDR3 is 17 amino acids long.

The chain links TRBV19 to TRBJ2-7, with D perhaps matching TRBD2 (5 bases). The CDR3 sequence is 13 residues long. Trimming took off 5 bases at V and 1 base at J, with 9 bases between the two ends. In germline, CDR1 is LNHDA, CDR2 SQIVND (reference sequence). CDR3 bases: TGTGCCAGTAGTCTATCGGGGTCCTACGAGCAGTACTTC. The encoded protein is CASSLSGSYEQYF.

This chain links TRBV25-1 with TRBJ2-2; TRBD1 matches at 7 bases. The J segment lost 4 bases and the V segment lost 8 bases, leaving 4 bases of the junction unmatched. CDR3 length equals 13 residues. CDR1 is MGHDK and CDR2 is SYGVNS in the germline V gene. Here the CDR3 DNA reads TGTGCCAGCGGGGGACAGTCCACCGGGGAGCTGTTTTTT. As protein: CASGGQSTGELFF.

The chain couples TRBV19 to TRBJ2-1, with 10 bases fitting TRBD1. Unmatched junction bases numbered 10, after V lost 7 bases and J lost 7 bases. The CDR3 is made up of 15 amino acids. CDR1 and CDR2 from the germline V gene are LNHDA and SQIVND (reference sequence). CDR3 loop: CASMTGTGVGNEQFF. The CDR3 coding sequence is TGTGCCAGTATGACCGGGACAGGGGTAGGAAATGAGCAGTTCTTC.

The chain employs TRBV7-9 and TRBJ2-7; 10 bases match TRBD1. The CDR3 runs to 14 residues. Trimming at V came to 3 bases and at J to 3 bases, leaving 2 bases not matched to a gene. Germline CDR1 is SEHNR and CDR2 is FQNEAQ (reference sequence). CDR3 protein: CASSFDRGLYEQYF. The CDR3 DNA reads as TGTGCCAGCAGCTTCGACAGGGGGCTCTACGAGCAGTACTTC.

The gene calls are TRBV6-5 and TRBJ1-2; 9 positions agree with TRBD1. V gave up 6 bases and J gave up 2 bases; unmatched junction bases: 4. Looked up from germline, CDR1 is MNHEY and CDR2 is SVGAGI. The CDR3 runs to 14 residues. The DNA for the CDR3 is TGTGCCAGCAGCCGGGACAGGGAAAACTATGGCTACACCTTC. Its translation is CASSRDRENYGYTF.

The chain links TRBV29-1 to TRBJ2-7; possibly TRBD2 for D (6 bases). Germline V gives CDR1 SQVTM, CDR2 ANQGSEA. The CDR3 runs to 14 residues. Trimming took 6 bases from V and 2 from J, leaving 17 bases between them. DNA of the CDR3: TGCAGCGTCGGTGGCGGGACGGTTACCTACGAGCAGTACTTC. Its protein is CSVGGGTVTYEQYF.

CDR3 nucleotides: TGTGCCAGCAGTGCGGCCCAACAGGGAAGGTTTCAGACAGATACGCAGTATTTT. This encodes CASSAAQQGRFQTDTQYF. The rearrangement links TRBV28 to TRBJ2-3; the D gene is possibly TRBD1 (6 bases). Looked up from germline, CDR1 is MDHEN and CDR2 is SYDVKM. This CDR3 is built from 18 residues. The ends were cut back, 5 bases at V and 3 bases at J, with 24 bases in the middle.

The V call is TRBV21-1, the J call TRBJ2-2; the table's D call TRBD1 went unverified against the DNA. TRBV21-1 is a listed pseudogene. CDR3 length: 21 amino acids. The CDR3 spells CASSKVIIRGHGVAYTGELFF. CDR3 nucleotide sequence: TGTGCCAGCAGCAAAGTTATTATAAGGGGACACGGGGTTGCTTACACCGGGGAGCTGTTTTTT.

The chain employs TRBV7-2 and TRBJ2-7, with TRBD1 matching over 9 bases. Germline lookup yields CDR1 SGHTA and CDR2 FQGNSA. The J segment lost 0 bases and the V segment lost 5 bases, leaving 14 bases of the junction unmatched. The CDR3 totals 18 residues. In DNA form, the CDR3 reads TGTGCCAGCAGCGCGGGACAGGGAAGGGGGGGGAGCTCCTACGAGCAGTACTTC. Protein sequence: CASSAGQGRGGSSYEQYF.

The chain has TRBV19 and TRBJ1-1; D is unresolved. V was clipped by 6 bases and J by 0 bases, with 17 bases between them. In germline, CDR1 is LNHDA, CDR2 SQIVND (reference sequence). The CDR3 has 16 residues. The CDR3 loop is CASRSDAGTMNTEAFF. CDR3 sequence (DNA): TGTGCCAGTAGAAGCGACGCGGGAACAATGAACACTGAAGCTTTCTTT.

This clone was detected ten times or more. This chain links TRBV10-3 with TRBJ2-7; TRBD2 aligns across 13 bases. There are 15 residues in the CDR3. With 3 bases clipped from V and 5 bases from J, the junction kept 4 bases outside the gene matches. Germline CDR1 reads ENHRY; CDR2 reads SYGVKD. The CDR3 nucleotides are TGTGCCATCAGTGACCGACTAGCGGGAGGCCACGAGCAGTACTTC. Translation: CAISDRLAGGHEQYF.